This is a list of T cell receptor beta chains from one sample in a study of shared clonotypes between healthy human individuals. TCRdb's copy holds only in-frame clones and misses some; the assay was immunoSEQ multiplex PCR. The data hold around 640,000 clones, with 90% to 97% observed a single time. Sequenced sample: naive CD8+ T cells sorted from blood. The source is a woman in her twenties or thirties in good health. Each CDR3 is given with its conserved first and last residue. D genes are given only for firm matches. Size is stated for part of the rows, as once, few or many counts, or as a class when the clone is expanded.

>NA|TRBV9|NA|TRBJ2-2
TGTGCCAGCAGCGTCGCCGCCTACCCCTGGGAGCTGTTTTTT
CASSVAAYPWELFF
>NA|TRBV25-1|NA|TRBJ2-5
TGTGCCAGCAGCTGGAGAAACCAAGAGACCCAGTACTTC
CASSWRNQETQYF
>NA|TRBV6-4|TRBD1|TRBJ1-2
TGTGCCAGCAGTGACTCCGGACAGGGGTTGGGCTACACCTTC
CASSDSGQGLGYTF
>once|TRBV27|TRBD2|TRBJ2-5
TGTGCCAGCAGCCCAAGCGGGAGGCGTCAAGAGACCCAGTACTTC
CASSPSGRRQETQYF
>NA|TRBV27|NA|TRBJ2-7
TGTGCCAGCAGTTTACGACAGCACTACGAGCAGTACTTC
CASSLRQHYEQYF
>NA|TRBV5-5|NA|TRBJ1-3
TGTGCCAGCAGCCCCATTGGAAACACCATATATTTT
CASSPIGNTIYF
>NA|TRBV7-9|NA|TRBJ2-1
TGTGCCAGCAGCTTGCCCGGTAGCTCCTACAATGAGCAGTTCTTC
CASSLPGSSYNEQFF
>NA|TRBV9|TRBD1|TRBJ2-1
TGTGCCAGCAGCGTAGCTACGATTGACAGGGGAGGCTACAATGAGCAGTTCTTC
CASSVATIDRGGYNEQFF
>NA|TRBV27|TRBD1|TRBJ2-7
TGTGCCAGCAGTTTCACAGGGGGCGCGGGGGAGCAGTACTTC
CASSFTGGAGEQYF
>once|TRBV6-5|NA|TRBJ2-1
TGTGCCAGCAGCCCGGGACTCGTCTACAATGAGCAGTTCTTC
CASSPGLVYNEQFF
>NA|TRBV19|NA|TRBJ2-2
TGTGCCAGTAGTATATATTGGGCTACGAACACCGGGGAGCTGTTTTTT
CASSIYWATNTGELFF
>NA|TRBV27|TRBD1|TRBJ1-2
TGTGCCAGCAGTATTGGGACAGGCGGGCGGGAAGGCTACACCTTC
CASSIGTGGREGYTF
>NA|TRBV27|NA|TRBJ2-7
TGTGCCAGCGGGGTTACGTACGAGCAGTACTTC
CASGVTYEQYF
>NA|TRBV11-3|NA|TRBJ2-5
TGTGCCAGCAGCTTAGAGGGGGGAGAGACCCAGTACTTC
CASSLEGGETQYF
>NA|TRBV7-8|NA|TRBJ2-5
TGTGCCAGCAGCTTAGGCGGGATATTAGGAGAGACCCAGTACTTC
CASSLGGILGETQYF
>NA|TRBV5-4|NA|TRBJ2-7
TGTGCCAGCAGCTTGGGCAACTACGAGCAGTACTTC
CASSLGNYEQYF
>NA|TRBV13|TRBD1|TRBJ2-4
TGTGCCAGCAGCCTCCGGGGACAGGGGATCAACATTCAGTACTTC
CASSLRGQGINIQYF
>NA|TRBV6-1|NA|TRBJ1-1
TGTGCCAGCAGCCCCTGGGGATCCTTGAACACTGAAGCTTTCTTT
CASSPWGSLNTEAFF
>NA|TRBV5-1|NA|TRBJ1-1
TGCGCCAGCAGCTGGAGGGAGAACACTGAAGCTTTCTTT
CASSWRENTEAFF
>NA|TRBV11-2|NA|TRBJ1-1
TGTGCCAGCAGCTTAATAGGGGCGAGGTACGAAGCTTTCTTT
CASSLIGARYEAFF
>NA|TRBV6-1|NA|TRBJ2-3
TGTGCCAGCAGTGAATATCGGGAGTGGGTAGATACGCAGTATTTT
CASSEYREWVDTQYF
>once|TRBV7-2|NA|TRBJ2-3
TGTGCCAGCAGCTTACCTGTGGCGGCCCCTCGAGATACGCAGTATTTT
CASSLPVAAPRDTQYF
>NA|TRBV7-9|TRBD2|TRBJ2-1
TGTGCCAGCAGCTCGGGACTAGCGGGAACCCCCCATGATGAGCAGTTCTTC
CASSSGLAGTPHDEQFF
>NA|TRBV4-2|NA|TRBJ1-3
TGTGCCAGCAGCCAAGGAGGAAACACCATATATTTT
CASSQGGNTIYF
>NA|TRBV7-9|NA|TRBJ2-7
TGTGCCAGCAGCGATCCAGGGTATTCGTACGAGCAGTACTTC
CASSDPGYSYEQYF
>NA|TRBV28|TRBD2|TRBJ2-3
TGTGCCAGCCATAGCGGGAGGGCTCACACAGATACGCAGTATTTT
CASHSGRAHTDTQYF
>NA|TRBV5-1|NA|TRBJ2-3
TGCGCCAGCAGCTTGGCCGAGGGCGGATACACAGATACGCAGTATTTT
CASSLAEGGYTDTQYF
>NA|TRBV11-2|NA|TRBJ2-7
TGTGCCAGCAGCTTAGGGCTAGGTCAGACCGAGCAGTACTTC
CASSLGLGQTEQYF
>NA|TRBV2|NA|TRBJ2-4
TGTGCCAGCAGTGAGGGCTCGCCTCTAGCCAAAAACATTCAGTACTTC
CASSEGSPLAKNIQYF
>NA|TRBV15|NA|TRBJ1-3
TGTGCCACCAGCGACTCCCAGGGGTTTTTAGGCAACACCATATATTTT
CATSDSQGFLGNTIYF
>NA|TRBV10-2|TRBD1|TRBJ2-7
TGCGCCAGCAATTCAGCAGGGGGCTACGAGCAGTACTTC
CASNSAGGYEQYF
>NA|TRBV27|NA|TRBJ1-2
TGTGCCAGCAGTTTCGACCGCTACTATGGCTACACCTTC
CASSFDRYYGYTF
>NA|TRBV11-3|NA|TRBJ2-1
TGTGCCAGCAGCTTAGATTCCAATCTTTACAATGAGCAGTTCTTC
CASSLDSNLYNEQFF
>NA|TRBV13|NA|TRBJ1-6
TGTGCCAGCAGCTCGTCCGAGGAACGGAATTCACCCCTCCACTTT
CASSSSEERNSPLHF
>NA|TRBV23-1|NA|TRBJ1-1
TGCGCCAGCAGCGCCGCCGATAGCGGGGCGCACGTAAACACTGAAGCTTTCTTT
CASSAADSGAHVNTEAFF
>NA|TRBV6-6|NA|TRBJ1-3
TGTGCCAGCAGTTGGACAGAGAGCTCTGGAAACACCATATATTTT
CASSWTESSGNTIYF
>NA|TRBV7-9|TRBD2|TRBJ2-7
TGTGCCAGCAGCTCTCAGGAAGTCTACAGCGGGAGAAGCACGCACGAGCAGTACTTC
CASSSQEVYSGRSTHEQYF
>NA|TRBV28|NA|TRBJ2-1
TGTGCCAGCAACTCCGGCCAGGGGAAGTTCTTC
CASNSGQGKFF
>NA|TRBV7-9|NA|TRBJ2-7
TGTGCCAGCAGCTTAGTGGGACAAGTCTACGAGCAGTACTTC
CASSLVGQVYEQYF
>NA|TRBV7-2|TRBD1|TRBJ2-7
TGTGCCAGCAGCTTTTACAGGGGCGAAACCTACGAGCAGTACTTC
CASSFYRGETYEQYF
>once|TRBV7-9|TRBD1|TRBJ2-3
TGTGCCAGCAGCTTAGGACAGGGTGGGCCAGATACGCAGTATTTT
CASSLGQGGPDTQYF
>NA|TRBV28|NA|TRBJ2-7
TGTGCCAGCAGTTTACCAGGGGTTGCCGAGCAGTACTTC
CASSLPGVAEQYF
>NA|TRBV6-5|TRBD1|TRBJ1-5
TGTGCCAGCAGTTACAGGGGGCACAATCAGCCCCAGCATTTT
CASSYRGHNQPQHF
>NA|TRBV29-1|NA|TRBJ2-7
TGCAGCGTTGCCGGGGGGCGGGTTCCCTCCTACGAGCAGTACTTC
CSVAGGRVPSYEQYF
>NA|TRBV7-6|TRBD2|TRBJ2-3
TGTGCCAGCAGCTTACTTCTAGCGGGAGCGCCAGATACGCAGTATTTT
CASSLLLAGAPDTQYF
>NA|TRBV4-1|NA|TRBJ2-2
TGCGCCAGCAGCCAAGAAGGGGGGTTACCCGGGGAGCTGTTTTTT
CASSQEGGLPGELFF
>NA|TRBV7-2|TRBD1|TRBJ2-2
TGTGCCAGCAGCTTATCTTCTAGACAGGGGATGGCCGGGGAGCTGTTTTTT
CASSLSSRQGMAGELFF
>NA|TRBV5-1|NA|TRBJ2-1
TGCGCCAGCAGCTACCTAGCGCGGAGCTCCTACAATGAGCAGTTCTTC
CASSYLARSSYNEQFF